This T cell receptor beta chain was sequenced in a study of early T cells in non-severe SARS-CoV-2 infection. For the study at large: The sequenced material was bulk RNA from unsorted whole blood, and its chains were unpaired.

A few counts support this clonotype. Its specificity is unknown. Study outcomes and limitations: VDJdb matches were skewed toward anti-spike CD8 T cell responses.

Individual cDNA molecules were tagged with unique molecular identifiers. TCRdb passed the 5' RACE reads through MiXCR, listing each CDR3 protein once. The table lists 70,000 to 95,000 distinct CDR3 sequences, around 14% of them singletons, with 9.5% to 13% in the top ten. V was clipped by 3 bases and J by 5 bases, with 17 bases between them. This CDR3 is 16 amino acids long. Germline CDR1 MDHEN, CDR2 SYDVKM. Specimen: whole blood. The V call is TRBV28, the J call TRBJ2-1; a possible D gene is TRBD2 (5 bases). The TCR originated in an adult who was a healthcare worker with PCR-confirmed SARS-CoV-2 infection or an uninfected control (not recorded which). CDR3 protein: CASSFGGVLVNNEQFF. CDR3 coding DNA: TGTGCCAGCAGTTTTGGTGGGGTACTAGTGAACAATGAGCAGTTCTTC.